Listed below are T cell receptor beta chains from one sample, sequenced in a study of cytomegalovirus exposure and HLA in healthy donors. The table came from immunoSEQ multiplex PCR; TCRdb's copy has only in-frame clones and leaves some out. The top ten clones hold approximately 2% of a sample with under 80,000 clones, approximately 67% of them seen once. The specimen sequenced was PBMCs. The origin of the receptors is a woman aged 25 to 45 in good health and CMV-seronegative. The CDR3 runs from the conserved cysteine through the conserved F or W.

>TRBV30|TRBJ1-5
CAWSDQADRPQHF
>TRBV2|TRBJ2-1
CASRGQAYNEQFF
>TRBV7-2|TRBJ2-7
CASSSPQGVRYEQYF
>TRBV11-3|TRBJ2-2
CASSSGRGTGELFF
>TRBV7-3|TRBJ2-3
CASSPRTGDTQYF
>TRBV19|TRBJ1-1
CASSLGGRIAFF
>TRBV27|TRBJ1-1
CASSPSGTVGRAFF
>TRBV7-2|TRBJ2-5
CAAGGSGETQYF
>TRBV6-1|TRBJ1-1
CASSRMNTEAFF
>TRBV6-1|TRBJ1-2
CASSDMGQGYSGYTF
>TRBV5-1|TRBJ1-6
CASSSDSRGNSPLHF
>TRBV28|TRBJ2-3
CASSSPRDSSTDTQYF
>TRBV7-6|TRBJ2-7
CASSLGLNYEQYF
>TRBV6-1|TRBJ1-2
CASSRQHNYGYTF
>TRBV28|TRBJ1-3
CASRRAYGNTIYF
>TRBV7-8|TRBJ1-6
CASSPNRVWNSPLHF
>TRBV6-6|TRBJ1-2
CASSYSGSGAAYTF
>TRBV12-5|TRBJ2-3
CASGFLLYKTSGGTDTQYF
>TRBV19|TRBJ1-5
CASKDRGHSNQPQHF
>TRBV20-1|TRBJ2-2
CSARAAGELFF
>TRBV11-2|TRBJ2-1
CASSLDWLAGVNEQFF
>TRBV21-1|TRBJ2-7
CASSKVSRWTNDDIGGTGIYEQYF
>TRBV7-9|TRBJ1-2
CASSWTGDNYGYTF
>TRBV5-6|TRBJ1-1
CASSFDRSTEAFF
>TRBV10-3|TRBJ1-1
CAISESRRAGDTEAFF
>TRBV7-2|TRBJ1-2
CASSPREYGYTF
>TRBV19|TRBJ2-2
CASSRTGDTGELFF
>TRBV2|TRBJ1-1
CASVPRGVNTEAFF
>TRBV28|TRBJ1-2
CASSDLDRVGGYTF
>TRBV11-2|TRBJ1-2
CASNIQGGNYGYTF
>TRBV6-5|TRBJ1-3
CASAAGASGNTIYF
>TRBV7-9|TRBJ2-5
CASSGKRGTGGETQYF
>TRBV6-5|TRBJ2-7
CASSRGSGTPYEQYF
>TRBV30|TRBJ1-6
CAWSVGGDLYNSPLHF
>TRBV28|TRBJ2-3
CASSLSSHRGHHDTQYF
>TRBV2|TRBJ2-7
CASSLQGWDEQYF
>TRBV10-3|TRBJ2-7
CASSSPGQGVYEQYF
>TRBV2|TRBJ1-4
CASSATGGMPNEKLFF
>TRBV7-2|TRBJ1-5
CASSLAPGGQPQHF
>TRBV30|TRBJ2-3
CAWSVRGQGTDTQYF
>TRBV18|TRBJ2-5
CASSPIPQEWETQYF
>TRBV6-9|TRBJ2-5
CASEEATETQYF
>TRBV29-1|TRBJ2-7
CSVVGDRGDEQYF
>TRBV28|TRBJ1-2
CASKGQGPNYGYTF
>TRBV4-1|TRBJ2-1
CASSRDRTSGWNEQFF
>TRBV18|TRBJ2-1
CASSPTGYNEQFF
>TRBV28|TRBJ2-2
CASFSGQGGELFF
>TRBV10-3|TRBJ2-3
CAISESLRTSTDTQYF
>TRBV28|TRBJ2-5
CASSSGGFGETQYF
>TRBV6-1|TRBJ2-3
CASSDGQGRTDTQYF
>TRBV29-1|TRBJ1-2
CSVGSDQDGYTF